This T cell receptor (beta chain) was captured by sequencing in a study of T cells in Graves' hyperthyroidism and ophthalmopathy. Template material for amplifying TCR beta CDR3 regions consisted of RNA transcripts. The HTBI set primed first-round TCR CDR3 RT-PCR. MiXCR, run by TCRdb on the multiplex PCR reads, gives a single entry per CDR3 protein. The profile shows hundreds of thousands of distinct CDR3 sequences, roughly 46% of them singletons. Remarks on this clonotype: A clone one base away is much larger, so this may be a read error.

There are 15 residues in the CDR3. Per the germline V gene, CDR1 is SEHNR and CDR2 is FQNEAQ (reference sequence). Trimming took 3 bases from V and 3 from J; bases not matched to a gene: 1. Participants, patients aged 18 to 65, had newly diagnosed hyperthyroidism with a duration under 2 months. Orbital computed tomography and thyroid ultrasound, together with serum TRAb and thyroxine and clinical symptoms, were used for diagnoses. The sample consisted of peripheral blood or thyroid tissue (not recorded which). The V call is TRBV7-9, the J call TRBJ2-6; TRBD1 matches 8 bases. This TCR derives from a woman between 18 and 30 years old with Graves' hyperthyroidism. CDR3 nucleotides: TGTGCCAGCAGCTTGGACAGGGTTGGGGCCAACGTCCTGACTTTC. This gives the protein CASSLDRVGANVLTF. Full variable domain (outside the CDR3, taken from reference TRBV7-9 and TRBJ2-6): DTGVSQNPRHKITKRGQNVTFRCDPISEHNRLYWYRQTLGQGPEFLTYFQNEAQLEKSRLLSDRFSAERPKGSFSTLEIQRTEQGDSAMYLCASSLDRVGANVLTFGAGSRLTVL.